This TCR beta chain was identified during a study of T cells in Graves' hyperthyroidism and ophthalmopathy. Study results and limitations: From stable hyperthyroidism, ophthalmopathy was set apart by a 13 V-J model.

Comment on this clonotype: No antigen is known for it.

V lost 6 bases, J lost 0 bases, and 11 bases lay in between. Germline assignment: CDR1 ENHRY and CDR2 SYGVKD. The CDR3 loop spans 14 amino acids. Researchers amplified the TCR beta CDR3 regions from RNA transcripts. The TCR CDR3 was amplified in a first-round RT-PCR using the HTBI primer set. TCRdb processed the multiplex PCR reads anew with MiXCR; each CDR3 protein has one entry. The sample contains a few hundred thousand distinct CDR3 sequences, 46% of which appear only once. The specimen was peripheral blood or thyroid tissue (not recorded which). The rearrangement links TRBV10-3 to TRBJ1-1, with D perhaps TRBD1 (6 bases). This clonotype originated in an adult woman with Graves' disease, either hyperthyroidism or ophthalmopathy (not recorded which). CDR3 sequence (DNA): TGTGCCATCAGGGGAGGACAGCTGAACACTGAAGCTTTCTTT. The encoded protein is CAIRGGQLNTEAFF.